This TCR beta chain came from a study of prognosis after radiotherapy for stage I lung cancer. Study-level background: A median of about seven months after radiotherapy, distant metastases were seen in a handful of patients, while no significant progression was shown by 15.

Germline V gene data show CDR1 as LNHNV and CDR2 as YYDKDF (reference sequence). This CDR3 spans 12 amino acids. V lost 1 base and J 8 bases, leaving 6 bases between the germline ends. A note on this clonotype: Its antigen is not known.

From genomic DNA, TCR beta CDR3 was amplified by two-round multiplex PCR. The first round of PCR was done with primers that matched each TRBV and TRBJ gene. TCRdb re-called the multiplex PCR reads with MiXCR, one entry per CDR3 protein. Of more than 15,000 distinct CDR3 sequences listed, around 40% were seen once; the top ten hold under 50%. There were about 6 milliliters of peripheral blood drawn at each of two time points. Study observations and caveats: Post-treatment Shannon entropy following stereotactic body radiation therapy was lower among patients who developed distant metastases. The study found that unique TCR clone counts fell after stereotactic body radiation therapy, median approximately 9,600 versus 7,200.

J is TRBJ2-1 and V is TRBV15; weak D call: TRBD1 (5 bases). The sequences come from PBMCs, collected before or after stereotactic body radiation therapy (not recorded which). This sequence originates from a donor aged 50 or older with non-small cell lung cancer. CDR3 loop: CATSRGGDEQFF. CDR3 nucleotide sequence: TGTGCCACCAGCAGAGGGGGCGATGAGCAGTTCTTC.